These 2 T cell receptor beta chains came from one sample sequenced in a study of shared clonotypes between healthy human individuals. TCRdb's copy holds only in-frame clones and misses some; the assay was immunoSEQ multiplex PCR. This sample has 550,000 to 700,000 clones, with around three quarters found just once. What was sequenced was memory CD4+ T cells sorted from blood. The sample's subset: CD45RA-negative fraction. The receptors stem from a woman in her 30s in good health.

This clone was picked up a small number of times. This chain links TRBV9 with TRBJ2-3, with a possible D match to TRBD2 (6 bases). This CDR3 comprises 16 residues. Germline CDR1 is SGDLS and CDR2 is YYNGEE. V lost 1 base and J lost 0, with 12 bases in between. The CDR3 protein is CASSVSGDTSTDTQYF. The CDR3 DNA follows: TGTGCCAGCAGCGTATCGGGGGATACTAGCACAGATACGCAGTATTTT.

The V and J genes are TRBV7-2 and TRBJ1-1, with a possible D match to TRBD1 (5 bases). Germline-derived CDR1 and CDR2 are SGHTA and FQGNSA. This CDR3 is built from 14 residues. V was cut by 1 base and J by 2 bases, with 8 bases left in between. As DNA, the CDR3 is TGTGCCAGCAGCTTAGTCAGGGCCAACACTGAAGCTTTCTTT. It encodes CASSLVRANTEAFF.